The sequence of this T cell receptor beta chain was determined in a study of shared clonotypes between healthy human individuals. Study results and caveats: It was the non-shared clonotypes that had lower generation probabilities than clonotypes shared by all four donors.

Notes on this clone: Its target is not known.

Profiling relied on immunoSEQ multiplex PCR, and the TCRdb table lists in-frame clones only, not all of them. This sample has roughly 1,000,000 clones, with around 78% found just once. V lost 0 bases, J lost 7 bases, and 10 bases lay in between. The CDR3 covers 14 residues. In germline, CDR1 is ENHRY, CDR2 SYGVKD. This chain links TRBV10-3 with TRBJ1-5, with a tentative D call TRBD1 (6 bases). This receptor was identified in a man between 18 and 29 years old in good health. Some clones in this sample may be carry-over from other donors' samples. Source material: memory CD4+ T cells from PBMCs. Specified subset: CD45RA-negative fraction. This CDR3 reads CAISESGGRQPQHF. In DNA, the CDR3 is TGTGCCATCAGTGAGTCGGGGGGCCGGCAGCCCCAGCATTTT.